The 27 T cell receptor beta chains presented below share a single source sample, sequenced in a study of T cell responses to AZD1222 COVID-19 vaccine. This table comes from immunoSEQ multiplex PCR, and its TCRdb copy is limited to in-frame clones, with some not included. The sample shows under 150,000 clones, about nine tenths of them seen only once. This specimen consisted of peripheral blood, obtained on day 0 of AZD1222 vaccination. The receptors derive from an adult in good health.

This clone appeared many times. The chain employs TRBV19 and TRBJ2-2, with D hard to call. Per the germline V gene, CDR1 is LNHDA and CDR2 is SQIVND (reference sequence). The CDR3 consists of 14 residues. The ends were cut back, 1 base at V and 4 bases at J, with 7 bases in the middle. DNA for the CDR3: TGTGCCAGTAGTATAGGACTTATCACCGGGGAGCTGTTTTTT. This encodes CASSIGLITGELFF.

The rearrangement links TRBV13 to TRBJ1-5; no clear D gene. The V end lost 2 bases, the J end lost 9 bases, and 8 bases lay between the germline ends. Germline CDR1 is PRHDT and CDR2 is FYEKMQ (reference sequence). This CDR3 spans 12 amino acids. This CDR3 reads CASSLSTGPQHF. CDR3 sequence (DNA): TGTGCCAGCAGCTTATCGACTGGGCCCCAGCATTTT.

The chain employs TRBV5-4 and TRBJ2-3; TRBD2 aligns across 11 bases. The CDR3 length is 15 residues. V gave up 4 bases and J gave up 2 bases; unmatched junction bases: 3. CDR1 is SGHNT and CDR2 is YYREEE in the germline V gene (reference sequence). CDR3 nucleotide sequence: TGTGCCAGCAGCATAGCGGGGGGGCCCACAGATACGCAGTATTTT. Its protein is CASSIAGGPTDTQYF.

This chain joins TRBV6-4 and TRBJ1-5, with D unresolved. The germline gives CDR1 MRHNA, CDR2 SNTAGT. The CDR3 contains 13 residues. Trimming removed 5 bases at V and 0 bases at J, with 5 bases between. CDR3: CASSSDSNQPQHF. Here the CDR3 DNA reads TGTGCCAGCAGTTCCGATAGCAATCAGCCCCAGCATTTT.

This clone appeared once. The gene calls are TRBV7-9 and TRBJ2-1, with TRBD1 matching over 8 bases. The CDR3 is 14 amino acids. The germline V gene encodes CDR1 SEHNR and CDR2 FQNEAQ (reference sequence). Trimming removed 8 bases from V and 4 bases from J; junction bases left unmatched: 7. For the CDR3, the DNA is TGTGCCAGCGACCGGGACAGGCAATACAATGAGCAGTTCTTC. Translated: CASDRDRQYNEQFF.

This clone appeared a single time. The V and J genes are TRBV6-5 and TRBJ2-3; 12 bases align to TRBD2. This CDR3 has 16 residues. Germline values: CDR1 MNHEY, CDR2 SVGAGI. J was trimmed by 3 bases and V by 4 bases; bases with no gene match: 5. The CDR3 spells CASSSWTSGDTDTQYF. As DNA, the CDR3 is TGTGCCAGCAGTTCGTGGACTAGCGGGGATACAGATACGCAGTATTTT.

The chain recombines TRBV7-2 with TRBJ2-2; tentatively, D is TRBD2 (6 bases). The CDR3 consists of 14 residues. Germline V gene sequence: CDR1 SGHTA, CDR2 FQGNSA. V was trimmed by 1 base and J by 5 bases, leaving 8 bases between them. CDR3 protein: CASSLGGGTGELFF. In DNA, the CDR3 is TGTGCCAGCAGCTTAGGTGGAGGGACCGGGGAGCTGTTTTTT.

V and J are TRBV29-1 and TRBJ2-1; the match to TRBD2 covers 11 bases. Germline V CDR1 and CDR2: SQVTM, ANQGSEA. The length of the CDR3 is 16 residues. V lost 6 bases to trimming and J lost 4 bases; unmatched junction nucleotides: 11. This chain's CDR3 is CSVPITTSGSYNEQFF. The CDR3 bases are TGCAGCGTCCCCATTACTACTAGCGGGAGTTACAATGAGCAGTTCTTC.

V is TRBV5-1 and J is TRBJ2-7; maybe TRBD2 (6 bases). CDR1 is SGHRS and CDR2 is YFSETQ in the germline V gene. The CDR3 length is 15 residues. With 5 bases removed from V and 3 bases from J, the gap between germline ends came to 18 bases. CDR3 sequence: CASSFDPGLIYEQYF. The CDR3 coding sequence is TGCGCCAGCAGTTTCGACCCGGGACTGATCTACGAGCAGTACTTC.

This clone turned up a few times. This chain connects TRBV18 to TRBJ2-5; 10 positions agree with TRBD1. The junction had 7 bases not matched to a gene; V was cut back by 3 bases and J by 3 bases. Germline CDR1 is KGHSH and CDR2 is LQKENI. The CDR3 is 16 residues long. The CDR3: CASSPNFGTGEETQYF. The CDR3 region has the DNA TGTGCCAGCTCACCCAACTTCGGGACAGGGGAAGAGACCCAGTACTTC.

The chain uses TRBV5-4 and TRBJ1-1; D gene uncertain. Germline CDR1 reads SGHNT; CDR2 reads YYREEE (reference sequence). Deletions cut 9 bases from V and 1 base from J, with 10 bases between. This CDR3 has 12 amino acids. The CDR3 loop is CAMFTENTEAFF. The CDR3 DNA reads TGTGCCATGTTTACAGAGAACACTGAAGCTTTCTTT.

The chain employs TRBV2 and TRBJ1-2; no firm D call. V lost 4 bases and J lost 7, with 16 bases in between. CDR1 is SNHLY, CDR2 FYNNEI, per germline. The CDR3 is made up of 14 amino acids. Here the CDR3 DNA reads TGTGCCAGCAGTGTAATTAAGATGGGAGGTGGCTACACCTTC. Residues: CASSVIKMGGGYTF.

The genes are TRBV19 and TRBJ1-1; no clear D gene. CDR3 length: 12 residues. V shed 8 bases and J shed 1 base, with 8 bases lying between them. Germline loops: CDR1 LNHDA, CDR2 SQIVND (reference sequence). The CDR3 DNA is TGTGCCAGTGGACTTAGGAACACTGAAGCTTTCTTT. Translation: CASGLRNTEAFF.

The CDR3 here is CATGALTRDSYGYTF. Written as DNA, the CDR3 is TGTGCCACCGGTGCCCTAACCCGGGACAGCTATGGCTACACCTTC. The chain recombines TRBV6-5 with TRBJ1-2, with 7 nucleotides matching TRBD1. Looked up from germline, CDR1 is MNHEY and CDR2 is SVGAGI. The junction had 15 bases not matched to a gene; V was cut back by 10 bases and J by 4 bases. The CDR3 is 15 residues long.

CDR3: CASSRAGDEQYF. CDR3 in DNA: TGTGCCAGTAGTAGGGCAGGGGACGAGCAGTACTTC. The chain has TRBV19 and TRBJ2-7; D is possibly TRBD1 (6 bases). Per the germline V gene, CDR1 is LNHDA and CDR2 is SQIVND (reference sequence). This CDR3 comprises 12 residues. The germline V and J ends were trimmed by 4 bases and 5 bases, with 9 bases remaining between them. Based on the CDR3 plus reference TRBV19 and TRBJ2-7, the full variable domain is DGGITQSPKYLFRKEGQNVTLSCEQNLNHDAMYWYRQDPGQGLRLIYYSQIVNDFQKGDIAEGYSVSREKKESFPLTVTSAQKNPTAFYLCASSRAGDEQYFGPGTRLTVT.

V is TRBV5-1 and J is TRBJ2-1; 9 bases align to TRBD2. Germline CDR1 SGHRS, CDR2 YFSETQ. V was clipped by 2 bases and J by 3 bases; unmatched bases: 15. The CDR3 covers 19 residues. CDR3 protein: CASSFKKSVAGDLYNEQFF. The CDR3, as DNA: TGCGCCAGCAGCTTCAAAAAAAGTGTAGCGGGGGACCTCTACAATGAGCAGTTCTTC.

The chain carries TRBV7-2 and TRBJ2-1; D gene uncertain. Trimming left V 2 bases short and J 3 bases short, with 8 bases between. The CDR3 sequence is 14 residues long. Germline assignment: CDR1 SGHTA and CDR2 FQGNSA. The DNA for the CDR3 is TGTGCCAGCAGCTTAAATTCCGGCTACAATGAGCAGTTCTTC. It is translated as CASSLNSGYNEQFF. Together with reference TRBV7-2 and TRBJ2-1, the CDR3 gives the full variable domain: GAGVSQSPSNKVTEKGKDVELRCDPISGHTALYWYRQSLGQGLEFLIYFQGNSAPDKSGLPSDRFSAERTGGSVSTLTIQRTQQEDSAVYLCASSLNSGYNEQFFGPGTRLTVL.

The rearrangement uses TRBV18 and TRBJ1-4, with D hard to call. Trimming left V 3 bases short and J 2 bases short, with 16 bases between. CDR1 is KGHSH, CDR2 LQKENI, per germline. The CDR3 is 17 amino acids. The CDR3 nucleotides read TGTGCCAGCTCACCGGGATCGGGAATTGGGACTAATGAAAAACTGTTTTTT. This translates into CASSPGSGIGTNEKLFF.

V and J are TRBV24-1 and TRBJ2-1, with 8 bases aligning to TRBD2. Trimming took 3 bases from V and 10 from J; bases not matched to a gene: 7. The length of the CDR3 is 14 residues. CDR1 and CDR2 (germline): KGHDR, SFDVKD. The CDR3: CATSDVGLVGEQFF. The DNA for the CDR3 is TGTGCCACCAGTGATGTGGGACTAGTCGGCGAGCAGTTCTTC.

The chain recombines TRBV30 with TRBJ1-2, with TRBD1 matching 7 bases. The CDR3 consists of 14 residues. With 1 base clipped from V and 0 bases from J, the junction kept 2 bases outside the gene matches. The germline V gene has CDR1 GTSNPN and CDR2 SVGIG (reference sequence). Here the CDR3 reads CAWSAGGPNYGYTF. CDR3 coding DNA: TGTGCCTGGAGTGCAGGGGGACCTAACTATGGCTACACCTTC.

The V call is TRBV9, the J call TRBJ1-3; 10 bases map to TRBD1. CDR3 length equals 21 residues. V lost 1 base and J lost 3; bases outside the gene matches: 19. CDR1 and CDR2 from the germline V gene are SGDLS and YYNGEE. CDR3 coding DNA: TGTGCCAGCAGCGTAAAAGGTGCGGAGGGGACAGGGGTCGCCTATGGAAACACCATATATTTT. The encoded protein is CASSVKGAEGTGVAYGNTIYF.

A note on this clone: Its ends do not fully match the called genes, so a read error is possible. The chain carries TRBV7-7 and TRBJ2-7; 11 bases match TRBD2. Per germline, CDR1 SSHAT and CDR2 FNYEAQ (reference sequence). The CDR3 has 14 residues. The DNA for the CDR3 is TGTGCTAGCAGCCCCCTAGCGGGAGGATACGAGCAGTACTTC. The encoded protein is CASSPLAGGYEQYF.

The gene calls are TRBV30 and TRBJ2-1, with D possibly called TRBD1 or TRBD2 (6 bases each). Germline CDR1 reads GTSNPN; CDR2 reads SVGIG (reference sequence). This CDR3 has 15 amino acids. Trimming removed 2 bases at V and 8 bases at J, with 19 bases between. CDR3 DNA sequence: TGTGCCTGGAGTCAAGGGGGGAGTCGGGGACATGAGCAGTTCTTC. Its translation: CAWSQGGSRGHEQFF.

The chain has TRBV3-1 (or the pseudogene TRBV3-2) and TRBJ2-5, with 9 bases that match TRBD1. Per the germline V gene, CDR1 is LGHDT and CDR2 is YNNKEL (reference sequence). The V and J ends lost 1 base and 5 bases, in that order; junction bases with no gene match: 5. The CDR3 is 15 residues long. DNA of the CDR3: TGTGCCAGCAGCCAAGGGACAGGGGAAGCGGAGACCCAGTACTTC. This gives the protein CASSQGTGEAETQYF.

The J gene is TRBJ1-2, the V gene TRBV7-8; possibly TRBD1 for D (6 bases). Deletions cut 5 bases from V and 1 base from J, with 14 bases between. Germline CDR1 and CDR2: SGHVS and FQNEAQ. This CDR3 comprises 15 residues. The DNA for the CDR3 is TGTGCCAGCAGCCTACTGGGGGGGCATAACTATGGCTACACCTTC. Protein sequence: CASSLLGGHNYGYTF.

V is TRBV27 and J is TRBJ1-6; no definite D call. From germline, CDR1 is MNHEY and CDR2 SMNVEV (reference sequence). CDR3 length: 15 residues. With 0 bases removed from V and 7 bases from J, the gap between germline ends came to 10 bases. CDR3 sequence reads: CASSLSKGWNSPLHF. The DNA of the CDR3 is TGTGCCAGCAGTTTATCAAAGGGATGGAATTCACCCCTCCACTTT.

This chain uses TRBV29-1 with TRBJ2-3; weak D call: TRBD1 (5 bases). The CDR3 is 13 residues long. Germline V lookup: CDR1 SQVTM, CDR2 ANQGSEA. V lost 3 bases to trimming and J lost 2 bases, with 9 bases between them. The CDR3 coding sequence is TGCAGCGTTGATCTGGACATCACAGATACGCAGTATTTT. Translated: CSVDLDITDTQYF.